Listed below are T cell receptor beta chains from one sample, sequenced in a study of blood T cells in healthy people across ages. TCRdb independently ran MiXCR on the 5' RACE reads; one entry per CDR3 protein. The sample holds 1,300,000 or so distinct CDR3 sequences, approximately 63% seen once. What was sequenced was blood. The receptors shown here come from a man between 18 and 29 years old in good health. Both conserved end residues are part of each CDR3. A D gene is named only where the DNA matches it firmly. Size is stated for part of the rows, as once, few or many counts, or as a class when the clone is expanded.

.	TRBJ2-1	once	TRBV20-1	CSATGPLAGSEQFF	TGCAGTGCGACCGGGCCCCTTGCGGGAAGTGAGCAGTTCTTC
TRBD2	TRBJ2-3	.	TRBV6-6	CASTGTSDQTDTQYF	TGTGCCAGCACTGGAACTAGCGACCAAACAGATACGCAGTATTTT
.	TRBJ2-1	few	TRBV10-3	CAISEVYNEQFF	TGTGCCATCAGTGAGGTATACAATGAGCAGTTCTTC
TRBD2	TRBJ2-1	.	TRBV7-2	CASSLVAGGFSSYNEQFF	TGTGCCAGCAGCTTAGTGGCGGGAGGCTTCAGCTCCTACAATGAGCAGTTCTTC
.	TRBJ2-3	.	TRBV5-1	CASSGGGGGSTDTQYF	TGCGCCAGCAGCGGGGGAGGAGGCGGGAGCACAGATACGCAGTATTTT
TRBD1	TRBJ2-1	.	TRBV20-1	CSARDPGQGFDEQFF	TGCAGTGCTAGAGATCCAGGACAGGGTTTCGATGAGCAGTTCTTC
.	TRBJ2-7	.	TRBV6-2/TRBV6-3	CASSVKNYEQYF	TGTGCCAGCAGTGTAAAGAACTACGAGCAGTACTTC
.	TRBJ2-1	.	TRBV29-1	CSVVGENAYNEQFF	TGCAGCGTTGTCGGGGAGAACGCCTACAATGAGCAGTTCTTC
.	TRBJ2-7	.	TRBV6-5	CASSTGFTTEQYF	TGTGCCAGCAGTACAGGGTTTACTACCGAGCAGTACTTC
.	TRBJ2-2	.	TRBV27	CASSLFLPTAGQLFF	TGTGCCAGCAGTTTATTTCTACCGACCGCCGGGCAGCTGTTTTTT
.	TRBJ1-5	.	TRBV7-9	CASSPVSDGPQHF	TGTGCCAGCAGTCCCGTGTCCGATGGGCCCCAGCATTTT
TRBD2	TRBJ2-4	.	TRBV20-1	CSASGLAGINAYNEQYF	TGCAGTGCTAGCGGGCTAGCGGGGATCAACGCCTACAATGAGCAGTACTTC
.	TRBJ2-3	few	TRBV20-1	CSARGVNAGRGDTQYF	TGCAGTGCTAGGGGTGTTAACGCGGGGCGAGGGGATACGCAGTATTTT